These 2 T cell receptor beta chains came from one sample sequenced in a study of chemoradiotherapy in HPV16-positive cancers (dated by TCRdb to 2021 to 2024). Libraries came from the immunoSEQ multiplex PCR assay. This immuneACCESS table, as held by TCRdb, lists in-frame sequences with V and J called but not all clones. Of the missing ones, under half trace to an unresolved V gene in checked studies; the others have no known cause. The sample table contains more than 9,000 clones; only one count was recorded for 77% of them. The ten largest clones capture approximately 0.98% of the sample. Sampling was performed from a patient who underwent chemoradiotherapy. The receptors stem from a human donor with HPV-associated anogenital cancer.

The rearrangement links TRBV9 to TRBJ2-5; D is ambiguous. Germline CDR1 is SGDLS and CDR2 is YYNGEE. V lost 0 bases and J 4 bases, leaving 16 bases between the germline ends. CDR3 size: 16 residues. Here the CDR3 DNA reads TGTGCCAGCAGCGTAGATTCGGTAGCTACGGGAGAGACCCAGTACTTC. It codes for CASSVDSVATGETQYF.

The chain links TRBV7-9 to TRBJ2-3; the match to TRBD2 covers 8 bases. The CDR3 spans 15 residues. CDR1 and CDR2 (germline): SEHNR, FQNEAQ (reference sequence). Unmatched junction bases numbered 7, after V lost 4 bases and J lost 4 bases. The CDR3 nucleotides read TGTGCCAGCAGCTCGATGGCGGGAGGAGCAGATACGCAGTATTTT. Its protein is CASSSMAGGADTQYF.